The 3 T cell receptor beta chains listed next were all sequenced from one sample in a study of cytomegalovirus exposure and HLA in healthy donors. A multiplex PCR was run with 60 Vbeta primers and 13 Jbeta primers. Profiling relied on immunoSEQ multiplex PCR, and the TCRdb table lists in-frame clones only, not all of them. The data contain 150,000 or so clones, roughly 75% of them singletons. The sample consisted of PBMCs. Source of these receptors: a female donor in good health and CMV-seronegative.

V gene TRBV27 combines with J gene TRBJ2-1; TRBD2 agrees at 7 bases. CDR1 MNHEY and CDR2 SMNVEV come from the germline V gene (reference sequence). The trim removed 3 bases at V and 5 bases at J, leaving 7 bases unmatched. This CDR3 has 15 amino acids. The CDR3 nucleotides read TGTGCCAGCAGTTTCGGGGGAGGGCGCGACAATGAGCAGTTCTTC. This gives the protein CASSFGGGRDNEQFF.

The CDR3 protein is CASRKGVYSNQPQHF. The CDR3 region has the DNA TGTGCCAGCCGGAAGGGAGTATATAGCAATCAGCCCCAGCATTTT. V usage is TRBV18 and J usage is TRBJ1-5; D is undetermined. Germline CDR1 is KGHSH and CDR2 is LQKENI. The CDR3 contains 15 residues. Deletions cut 8 bases from V and 0 bases from J, with 14 bases between.

The V gene is TRBV9, the J gene TRBJ2-2, with 9 nucleotides matching TRBD1. The CDR3 spans 15 residues. CDR1 is SGDLS, CDR2 YYNGEE, per germline. Trimming cost V 2 bases and J 5 bases; bases outside gene matches: 4. The CDR3 loop reads CASSVGQGRTGELFF. CDR3 coding DNA: TGTGCCAGCAGCGTGGGACAGGGAAGAACCGGGGAGCTGTTTTTT.